This is a list of T cell receptor beta chains from one sample in a study of blood T cell repertoires in COVID-19. Clones were read by immunoSEQ multiplex PCR, and TCRdb kept only the in-frame ones, dropping some. The table has about 140,000 clones, 70% to 80% seen once. Material: peripheral blood. These receptors were collected from a woman older than 75 with active or convalescent COVID-19. CDR3s include the opening cysteine and the closing phenylalanine or tryptophan. The D gene is left open where the match is weak. Clone size is shown for a subset of rows, as once, few, many or a class of expanded clone.

D	J	length	size	V	DNA	CDR3
TRBD2	TRBJ2-3	14	once	TRBV11-2	TGTGCCAGCAGCCCAAGGGACTACACAGATACGCAGTATTTT	CASSPRDYTDTQYF
-	TRBJ1-6	16	-	TRBV30	TGTGCCTGGAGTGTAGAGGGCGGCCGTGTTTATTCACCCCTCCACTTT	CAWSVEGGRVYSPLHF
TRBD2	TRBJ2-1	14	-	TRBV27	TGTGCCGTCTCTAGAGCGGGGGGGCCCAATGAGCAGTTCTTC	CAVSRAGGPNEQFF
-	TRBJ1-2	12	-	TRBV28	TGTGCCAGCAGTTTCGCGGCTTTTGGCTACACCTTC	CASSFAAFGYTF
TRBD1	TRBJ1-1	16	once	TRBV4-2	TGTGCCAGCAGCCGGGAGGTACAGGGGGTGAACACTGAAGCTTTCTTT	CASSREVQGVNTEAFF
TRBD2	TRBJ2-3	16	once	TRBV7-7	TGTGCTAGCAGCCAGGGACTAGCGGGGGGAACAGATACGCAGTATTTT	CASSQGLAGGTDTQYF
TRBD1	TRBJ2-7	15	-	TRBV20-1	TGCAGTGCTAGTCCCGGGACAGGGGGCGCCTACGAGCAGTACTTC	CSASPGTGGAYEQYF
TRBD1	TRBJ2-5	15	-	TRBV7-9	TGTGCCAGCAGCTTTGGGACAGGGATTCAAGAGACCCAGTACTTC	CASSFGTGIQETQYF
-	TRBJ1-6	14	-	TRBV27	TGTGCCAGCGGATCTAGGGGGTTTGGCTCACCCCTCCACTTT	CASGSRGFGSPLHF
TRBD1	TRBJ1-5	15	once	TRBV6-5	TGTGCCAGCAGGCTGGACAGGGGCGGGGGTCAGCCCCAGCATTTT	CASRLDRGGGQPQHF
TRBD2	TRBJ2-2	18	-	TRBV3-1/TRBV3-2	TGTGCCAGCAGCCCCCGGGGGCTAGCGGGGGGTTATACCGGGGAGCTGTTTTTT	CASSPRGLAGGYTGELFF
-	TRBJ1-3	15	-	TRBV7-9	TGTGCCAGCAGCCCCAGTATAAGCTCTGGAAACACCATATATTTT	CASSPSISSGNTIYF
-	TRBJ2-2	16	-	TRBV7-2	TGTGCCAGCAGCTCCGAGGTGACAGCCATATACGGGGAGCTGTTTTTT	CASSSEVTAIYGELFF
TRBD1	TRBJ1-5	15	-	TRBV2	TGTGCCAGTTGCCTCCAGGGGGGCGGCAATCAGCCCCAGCATTTT	CASCLQGGGNQPQHF
-	TRBJ1-6	14	-	TRBV7-8	TGTGCCAGCAGCCTGCAGGGACTAGGTTCACCCCTCCACTTT	CASSLQGLGSPLHF
-	TRBJ2-7	12	many	TRBV3-1/TRBV3-2	TGTGCCAGCAGCCAGTCTCCCGGGTACCGGTACTTC	CASSQSPGYRYF
TRBD1	TRBJ1-3	15	-	TRBV13	TGTGCCAGCAGCACGGACAGGGTATCTGGAAACACCATATATTTT	CASSTDRVSGNTIYF
-	TRBJ2-1	13	-	TRBV7-3	TGTGCCAGCAGCTTAACGCGGAACAATGAGCAGTTCTTC	CASSLTRNNEQFF
-	TRBJ1-4	14	-	TRBV19	TGTGCCAGTGCGGTCGACCGGACTAATGAAAAACTGTTTTTT	CASAVDRTNEKLFF
-	TRBJ2-7	11	many	TRBV2	TGTGCCAGCAGTCCCACCTACGAGCAGTACTTC	CASSPTYEQYF
-	TRBJ2-1	15	few	TRBV20-1	TGCAGTGCGAGTCGCAGGACAGACTCCTACAATGAGCAGTTCTTC	CSASRRTDSYNEQFF
TRBD2	TRBJ2-1	16	-	TRBV14	TGTGCCAGCAGCCCGTTAGCGGGGGGACAGTACAATGAGCAGTTCTTC	CASSPLAGGQYNEQFF